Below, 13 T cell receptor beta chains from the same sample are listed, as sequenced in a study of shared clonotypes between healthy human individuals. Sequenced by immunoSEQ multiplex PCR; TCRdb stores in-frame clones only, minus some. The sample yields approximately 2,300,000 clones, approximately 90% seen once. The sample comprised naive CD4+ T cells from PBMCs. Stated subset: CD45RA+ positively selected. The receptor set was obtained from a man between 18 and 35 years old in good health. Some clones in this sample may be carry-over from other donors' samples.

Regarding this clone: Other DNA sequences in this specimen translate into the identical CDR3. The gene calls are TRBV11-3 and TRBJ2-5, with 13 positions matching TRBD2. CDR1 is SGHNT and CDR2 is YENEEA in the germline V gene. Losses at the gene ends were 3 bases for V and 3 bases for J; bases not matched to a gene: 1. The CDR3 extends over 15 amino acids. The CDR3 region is CASSLGLAGKETQYF. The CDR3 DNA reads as TGTGCCAGCAGCTTGGGACTAGCGGGGAAAGAGACCCAGTACTTC.

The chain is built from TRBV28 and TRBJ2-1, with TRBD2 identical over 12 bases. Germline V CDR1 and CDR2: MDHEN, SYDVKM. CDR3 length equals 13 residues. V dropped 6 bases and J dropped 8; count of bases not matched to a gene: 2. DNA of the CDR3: TGTGCCAGCAGCAGACTAGCGGGAGATGAGCAGTTCTTC. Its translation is CASSRLAGDEQFF.

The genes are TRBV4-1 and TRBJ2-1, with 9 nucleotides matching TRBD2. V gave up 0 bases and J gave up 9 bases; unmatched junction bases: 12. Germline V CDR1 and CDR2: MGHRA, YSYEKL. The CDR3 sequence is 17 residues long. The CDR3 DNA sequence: TGCGCCAGCAGCCAAGAAGCTAGCGGGACTCCTCTAGGTGAGCAGTTCTTC. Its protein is CASSQEASGTPLGEQFF.

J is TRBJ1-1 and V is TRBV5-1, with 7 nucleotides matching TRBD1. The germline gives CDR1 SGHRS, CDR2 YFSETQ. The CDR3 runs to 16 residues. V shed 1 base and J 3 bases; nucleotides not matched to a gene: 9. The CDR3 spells CASSLIWSGGDTEAFF. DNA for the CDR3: TGCGCCAGCAGCTTGATTTGGTCAGGGGGTGACACTGAAGCTTTCTTT. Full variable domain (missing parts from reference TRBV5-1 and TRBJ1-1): KAGVTQTPRYLIKTRGQQVTLSCSPISGHRSVSWYQQTPGQGLQFLFEYFSETQRNKGNFPGRFSGRQFSNSRSEMNVSTLELGDSALYLCASSLIWSGGDTEAFFGQGTRLTVV.

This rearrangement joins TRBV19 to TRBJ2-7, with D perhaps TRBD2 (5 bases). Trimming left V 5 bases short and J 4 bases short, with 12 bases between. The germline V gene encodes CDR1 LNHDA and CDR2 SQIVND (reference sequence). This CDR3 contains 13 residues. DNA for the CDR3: TGTGCCAGTAGTTCGGGTCCGGGGTACGAGCAGTACTTC. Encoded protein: CASSSGPGYEQYF.

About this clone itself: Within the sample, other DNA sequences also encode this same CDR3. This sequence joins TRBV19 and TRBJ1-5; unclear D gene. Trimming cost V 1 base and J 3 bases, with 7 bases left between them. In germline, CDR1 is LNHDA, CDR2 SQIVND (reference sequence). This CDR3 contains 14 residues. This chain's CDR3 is CASSIGGANQPQHF. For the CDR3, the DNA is TGTGCCAGTAGTATAGGCGGAGCCAATCAGCCCCAGCATTTT. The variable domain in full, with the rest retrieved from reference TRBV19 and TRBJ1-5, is DGGITQSPKYLFRKEGQNVTLSCEQNLNHDAMYWYRQDPGQGLRLIYYSQIVNDFQKGDIAEGYSVSREKKESFPLTVTSAQKNPTAFYLCASSIGGANQPQHFGDGTRLSIL.

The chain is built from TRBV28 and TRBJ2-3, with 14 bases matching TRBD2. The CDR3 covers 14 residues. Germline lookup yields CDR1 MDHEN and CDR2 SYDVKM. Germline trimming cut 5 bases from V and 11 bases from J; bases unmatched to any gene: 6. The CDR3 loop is CASSPGLAGAVQYF. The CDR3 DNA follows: TGTGCCAGCAGTCCGGGACTAGCGGGAGCGGTGCAGTATTTT.

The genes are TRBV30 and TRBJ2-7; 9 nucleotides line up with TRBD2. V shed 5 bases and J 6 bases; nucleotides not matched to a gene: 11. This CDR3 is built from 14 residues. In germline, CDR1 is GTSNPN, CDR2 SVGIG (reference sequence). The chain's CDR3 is CAWSLSREGLEQYF. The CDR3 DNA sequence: TGTGCCTGGTCCCTCTCGCGGGAGGGCCTCGAGCAGTACTTC.

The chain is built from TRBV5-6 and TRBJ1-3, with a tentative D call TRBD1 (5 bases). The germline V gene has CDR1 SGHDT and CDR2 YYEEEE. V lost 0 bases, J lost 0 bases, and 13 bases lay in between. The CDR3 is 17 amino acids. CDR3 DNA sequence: TGTGCCAGCAGCTTGGTAGGAGGGGCCTTCTCTGGAAACACCATATATTTT. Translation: CASSLVGGAFSGNTIYF.

The CDR3 nucleotides are TGTGCCAGCAGCCAAGGAAGGATTCTCCAAGAGACCCAGTACTTC. Translated: CASSQGRILQETQYF. This sequence joins TRBV4-2 and TRBJ2-5; D not certain. The V and J ends lost 1 base and 1 base respectively, with 10 bases between them. CDR3 length: 15 residues. Germline V lookup: CDR1 LGHNA, CDR2 YNFKEQ.

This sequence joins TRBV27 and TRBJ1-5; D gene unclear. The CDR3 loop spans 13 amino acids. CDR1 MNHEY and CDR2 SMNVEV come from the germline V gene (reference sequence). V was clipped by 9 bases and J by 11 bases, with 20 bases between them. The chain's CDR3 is CASSALVGQAQHF. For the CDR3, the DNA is TGTGCCAGTTCGGCTTTAGTTGGGCAAGCCCAGCATTTT.

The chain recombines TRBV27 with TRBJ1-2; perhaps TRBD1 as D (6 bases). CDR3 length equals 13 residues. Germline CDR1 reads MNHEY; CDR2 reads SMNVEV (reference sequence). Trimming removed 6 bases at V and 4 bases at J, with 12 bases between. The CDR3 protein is CASSPPDSYGYTF. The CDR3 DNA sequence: TGTGCCAGCAGCCCACCGGACAGCTATGGCTACACCTTC.

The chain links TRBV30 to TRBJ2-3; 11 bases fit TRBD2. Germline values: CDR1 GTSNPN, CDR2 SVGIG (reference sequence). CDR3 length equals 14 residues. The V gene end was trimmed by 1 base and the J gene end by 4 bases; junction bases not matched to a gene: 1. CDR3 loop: CAWSGGLAADTQYF. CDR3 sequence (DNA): TGTGCCTGGAGTGGGGGACTAGCGGCAGATACGCAGTATTTT.